The 10 T cell receptor beta chains listed next were all sequenced from one sample in a study of neoadjuvant anti-PD-1 for oral cavity cancer. The protocol was immunoSEQ multiplex PCR, while the TCRdb copy is restricted to in-frame clones and leaves out a portion. Of 73,000 or so clones in the sample, roughly 85% were seen once. Time point in this sample: after neoadjuvant nivolumab, at surgical resection. The sample was PBMCs, taken after nivolumab (anti-PD-1) treatment. These TCRs come from a person between 35 and 79 years old with oral cavity squamous cell carcinoma.

This chain links TRBV11-2 with TRBJ2-7; D call uncertain. V dropped 3 bases and J dropped 2 bases, with 8 bases sitting between them. This CDR3 is built from 13 residues. Germline CDR1 reads SGHAT; CDR2 reads FQNNGV. The CDR3 sequence: CASSFTQAYEQYF. The DNA for the CDR3 is TGTGCCAGCAGCTTCACCCAGGCCTACGAGCAGTACTTC.

The CDR3, as DNA: TGTGCCAGCAGCTTAGGGCCGGGGAATTTTGGCTACACCTTC. Translated: CASSLGPGNFGYTF. The chain combines TRBV11-2 with TRBJ1-2; no clear D gene. Germline CDR1 is SGHAT and CDR2 is FQNNGV. V shed 1 base and J shed 7 bases, with 13 bases lying between them. CDR3 length equals 14 residues. The complete variable domain, with remaining parts taken from reference TRBV11-2 and TRBJ1-2, reads EAGVAQSPRYKIIEKRQSVAFWCNPISGHATLYWYQQILGQGPKLLIQFQNNGVVDDSQLPKDRFSAERLKGVDSTLKIQPAKLEDSAVYLCASSLGPGNFGYTFGSGTRLTVV.

V and J are TRBV2 and TRBJ2-3; D gene uncertain. The length of the CDR3 is 12 residues. The V end lost 6 bases, the J end lost 1 base, and 5 bases lay between the germline ends. CDR1 and CDR2 from the germline V gene are SNHLY and FYNNEI. This CDR3 is CASSAGTDTQYF. For the CDR3, the DNA is TGTGCCAGCAGCGCAGGCACAGATACGCAGTATTTT.

The chain is built from TRBV2 and TRBJ2-5, with 9 positions matching TRBD2. From germline, CDR1 is SNHLY and CDR2 FYNNEI. CDR3 length equals 16 residues. Unmatched junction bases numbered 9, after V lost 4 bases and J lost 3 bases. In nucleotides, the CDR3 is TGTGCCAGCAGTGTAGTGACTAGCGGCTCCAAAGAGACCCAGTACTTC. Its protein is CASSVVTSGSKETQYF. Together with reference TRBV2 and TRBJ2-5, the CDR3 gives the full variable domain: EPEVTQTPSHQVTQMGQEVILRCVPISNHLYFYWYRQILGQKVEFLVSFYNNEISEKSEIFDDQFSVERPDGSNFTLKIRSTKLEDSAMYFCASSVVTSGSKETQYFGPGTRLLVL.

The rearrangement joins TRBV6-6 to TRBJ1-5; 7 bases match TRBD1. Germline values: CDR1 MNHNY, CDR2 SVGAGI (reference sequence). The CDR3 contains 15 residues. Unmatched junction bases numbered 6, after V lost 2 bases and J lost 5 bases. CDR3 residues: CASSYDSTGYQPQHF. The CDR3 DNA reads as TGTGCCAGCAGTTACGATTCGACAGGGTATCAGCCCCAGCATTTT.

The chain links TRBV5-1 to TRBJ2-3; the D is unclear. V shed 6 bases and J shed 0 bases, with 14 bases lying between them. Germline V lookup: CDR1 SGHRS, CDR2 YFSETQ. The CDR3 extends over 15 amino acids. The CDR3 loop is CASTNWKSSTDTQYF. For the CDR3, the DNA is TGCGCCAGCACCAACTGGAAGAGCAGCACAGATACGCAGTATTTT.

This chain joins TRBV14 and TRBJ2-2; D is undetermined. V was pared by 3 bases and J by 2 bases, with 4 bases between. The germline V gene encodes CDR1 SGHDN and CDR2 FVKESK. CDR3 size: 13 residues. The CDR3 DNA reads TGTGCCAGCAGCCAGGGAAACACCGGGGAGCTGTTTTTT. It yields the protein CASSQGNTGELFF.

This clone was seen only once. The V call is TRBV18, the J call TRBJ2-2; 7 bases are shared with TRBD2. The CDR3 totals 15 residues. Losses at the gene ends were 5 bases for V and 7 bases for J; bases not matched to a gene: 10. Germline V gene sequence: CDR1 KGHSH, CDR2 LQKENI. CDR3 coding DNA: TGTGCCAGCTCAGTGGGGCGGGAGATGGGCGGGGAGCTGTTTTTT. Residues: CASSVGREMGGELFF.

This clone was recorded once. The chain recombines TRBV6-1 with TRBJ2-7; D possibly matches TRBD1 or TRBD2 (5 bases each). V was trimmed by 4 bases and J by 6 bases, leaving 16 bases between them. Germline CDR1 MNHNS, CDR2 SASEGT. The CDR3 totals 14 residues. The CDR3 protein is CASSAFLRDGEQYF. The CDR3 DNA sequence: TGTGCCAGCAGTGCCTTCCTCCGGGACGGCGAGCAGTACTTC.

The genes are TRBV7-2 and TRBJ2-7; the D gene could be TRBD1 or TRBD2 (5 bases each). CDR3 length: 15 residues. Trimming took off 3 bases at V and 0 bases at J, with 12 bases between the two ends. Germline CDR1 reads SGHTA; CDR2 reads FQGNSA. The CDR3 bases are TGTGCCAGCAGCTTTGGGGACCCGTCCTCCTACGAGCAGTACTTC. Protein product: CASSFGDPSSYEQYF.